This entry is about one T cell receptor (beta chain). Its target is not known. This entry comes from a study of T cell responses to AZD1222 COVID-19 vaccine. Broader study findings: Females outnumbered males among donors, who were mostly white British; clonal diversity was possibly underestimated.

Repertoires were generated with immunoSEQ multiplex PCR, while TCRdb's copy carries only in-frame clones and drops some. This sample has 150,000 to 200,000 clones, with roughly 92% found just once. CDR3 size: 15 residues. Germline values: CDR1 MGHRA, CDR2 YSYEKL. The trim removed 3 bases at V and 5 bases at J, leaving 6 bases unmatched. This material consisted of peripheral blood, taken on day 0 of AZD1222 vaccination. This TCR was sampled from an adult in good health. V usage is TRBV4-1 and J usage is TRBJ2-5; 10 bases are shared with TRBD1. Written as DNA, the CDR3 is TGCGCCAGCAGCCACGGGACAGGGGTACGGGAGACCCAGTACTTC. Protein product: CASSHGTGVRETQYF.